The 5 T cell receptor beta chains given below trace back to one sample, sequenced in a study of control samples from healthy donors and cancer patients. Sequencing was performed with immunoSEQ multiplex PCR; in TCRdb, only in-frame clones are kept and a portion is missing. Of around 150,000 clones listed, 70% to 90% were seen once; the top ten hold more than 10%. Sequencing was performed on blood. The receptors originated from a man between 25 and 39 years old in good health.

The chain is built from TRBV3-1 (or the pseudogene TRBV3-2) and TRBJ1-2; 7 bases agree with TRBD1. Germline V CDR1 and CDR2: LGHDT, YNNKEL (reference sequence). Trimming cost V 2 bases and J 2 bases; bases outside gene matches: 8. The CDR3 is made up of 16 amino acids. CDR3 sequence reads: CASSQRSTGRNYGYTF. The DNA for the CDR3 is TGTGCCAGCAGCCAAAGGTCGACAGGGCGGAACTATGGCTACACCTTC.

This chain connects TRBV5-1 to TRBJ2-5; TRBD1 matches 10 bases. V lost 4 bases, J lost 5 bases, and 8 bases stayed unmatched. From germline, CDR1 is SGHRS and CDR2 YFSETQ. This CDR3 has 15 amino acids. The CDR3 is CASSKGQGMGETQYF. CDR3 sequence (DNA): TGCGCCAGCAGCAAGGGACAGGGGATGGGGGAGACCCAGTACTTC.

In this sample, this clone turned up once. The chain is built from TRBV10-3 and TRBJ2-3, with D hard to call. Germline V lookup: CDR1 ENHRY, CDR2 SYGVKD. V was shortened by 10 bases and J by 6 bases, with 17 bases between the two germline ends. The CDR3 runs 13 residues. The CDR3, as DNA: TGTGCCAACCTTCTCCCGGCCCCCGATACGCAGTATTTT. Translated, it gives CANLLPAPDTQYF.

This clone is a singleton in its sample. V gene TRBV7-3 combines with J gene TRBJ2-7; 7 bases line up with TRBD1. Trimming cost V 5 bases and J 6 bases; bases outside gene matches: 7. The V gene's germline CDR1 is SGHTA and CDR2 FQGTGA. This CDR3 comprises 13 residues. The CDR3 is CASSIDRVGEQYF. CDR3 in DNA: TGTGCCAGCAGCATCGACAGGGTCGGCGAGCAGTACTTC.

This sequence joins TRBV19 and TRBJ1-5; perhaps TRBD1 as D (6 bases). Between the trimmed V and J ends, which lost 3 bases and 7 bases, there was a span of 10 bases. The CDR3 contains 13 residues. Looked up from germline, CDR1 is LNHDA and CDR2 is SQIVND (reference sequence). The CDR3 protein is CASSIAGAQPQHF. CDR3 coding DNA: TGTGCCAGTAGTATCGCGGGGGCCCAGCCCCAGCATTTT.